This T cell receptor (beta chain) was obtained from a study of blood T cell repertoires in COVID-19. Study information: The origin of the acute and convalescent COVID-19 samples was the United States, Italy and Spain. PBMCs, B-cell-depleted T cells, or T cells were the source of the cDNA or gDNA that made up the material.

Sequencing used immunoSEQ multiplex PCR; TCRdb keeps in-frame clones, though not all of them. The table lists around 160,000 clones, over 70% of them singletons. In germline, CDR1 is SNHLY, CDR2 FYNNEI. V lost 8 bases and J lost 1; bases outside the gene matches: 9. The CDR3 spans 15 residues. The rearrangement links TRBV2 to TRBJ2-7; 9 bases agree with TRBD1. The receptor was derived from a woman aged 55-69 years who had recovered from COVID-19. Sequencing used PBMCs or T cells enriched from blood (not recorded which). The chain's CDR3 is CASDEEDRGSYEQYF. The DNA for the CDR3 is TGTGCCAGCGACGAGGAGGACAGGGGTTCCTACGAGCAGTACTTC.